A single sample gave rise to the 18 T cell receptor beta chains below, sequenced in a study of technical replicates of blood from a handful of donors. TCRdb keeps only in-frame clones here, not all; method: immunoSEQ multiplex PCR. The sample gives approximately 15,000 clones, 84% of which show up once; more than 9% is in the top ten. Sequencing was done on a sample of PBMCs. The source is a human donor in good health.

This sequence joins TRBV9 and TRBJ1-2; perhaps TRBD1 as D (5 bases). This CDR3 contains 15 residues. V was clipped by 0 bases and J by 6 bases, with 15 bases between them. Germline CDR1 reads SGDLS; CDR2 reads YYNGEE. CDR3 region: CASSVVRGDIDGYTF. In nucleotides, the CDR3 is TGTGCCAGCAGCGTAGTTCGGGGGGATATAGATGGCTACACCTTC.

The gene calls are TRBV7-2 and TRBJ2-5, with 7 bases identical to TRBD1. V was clipped by 4 bases and J by 5 bases; unmatched bases: 10. This CDR3 comprises 15 residues. Germline V gives CDR1 SGHTA, CDR2 FQGNSA. In DNA form, the CDR3 reads TGTGCCAGCAGCTCAAGACAGGGAGTAGGGGAGACCCAGTACTTC. Encoded protein: CASSSRQGVGETQYF.

This sequence joins TRBV4-2 and TRBJ2-1, with 10 bases identical to TRBD2. After removal of 2 bases from V and 5 bases from J, the junction contained 9 bases not matched to a gene. CDR3 length: 17 amino acids. Germline V gives CDR1 LGHNA, CDR2 YNFKEQ. The CDR3 bases are TGTGCCAGCAGCCAAAGCGGCAGGACTAGCGGAAACAATGAGCAGTTCTTC. Translating it yields CASSQSGRTSGNNEQFF.

This chain uses TRBV7-3 with TRBJ1-1; possible D gene TRBD1, 5 bases. Germline values: CDR1 SGHTA, CDR2 FQGTGA. CDR3 length equals 13 residues. Trimming removed 4 bases at V and 1 base at J, with 7 bases between. Here the CDR3 DNA reads TGTGCCAGCAGCTCCGACAGGAACACTGAAGCTTTCTTT. This sequence encodes CASSSDRNTEAFF.

DNA for the CDR3: TGCGCCAGCAGCTATAGCTCTGGGGCCAACGTCCTGACTTTC. Protein product: CASSYSSGANVLTF. The chain is built from TRBV5-1 and TRBJ2-6; unclear D gene. Trimming took 3 bases from V and 0 from J, leaving 4 bases between them. The CDR3 spans 14 residues. CDR1 SGHRS and CDR2 YFSETQ come from the germline V gene.

This clone was seen just once. The rearrangement uses TRBV9 and TRBJ2-3; a weak D match, TRBD2 (5 bases). The CDR3 covers 15 residues. In germline, CDR1 is SGDLS, CDR2 YYNGEE. V was pared by 4 bases and J by 0 bases, with 12 bases between. CDR3 sequence reads: CASSPSSGSTDTQYF. The CDR3 DNA follows: TGTGCCAGCAGCCCTTCAAGCGGTAGCACAGATACGCAGTATTTT.

This clone was recorded only once. The genes are TRBV6-5 and TRBJ1-2; a possible D gene is TRBD1 (5 bases). The V gene lost 6 bases and the J gene lost 5 bases, with 16 bases spanning the gap. Germline CDR1 and CDR2: MNHEY and SVGAGI. This CDR3 comprises 14 residues. CDR3 DNA: TGTGCCAGCAGGCTGGGGGGGGACTTTTATGGCTACACCTTC. It is translated as CASRLGGDFYGYTF.

The J gene is TRBJ2-1, the V gene TRBV11-3, with D uncertain. V lost 1 base to trimming and J lost 7 bases, with 8 bases between them. This CDR3 spans 13 amino acids. Germline-derived CDR1 and CDR2 are SGHNT and YENEEA. The CDR3 DNA follows: TGTGCCAGCAGCTTAGTCCGAGGTAATGAGCAGTTCTTC. It codes for CASSLVRGNEQFF. Complete variable domain (other parts from reference TRBV11-3 and TRBJ2-1): EAGVVQSPRYKIIEKKQPVAFWCNPISGHNTLYWYLQNLGQGPELLIRYENEEAVDDSQLPKDRFSAERLKGVDSTLKIQPAELGDSAVYLCASSLVRGNEQFFGPGTRLTVL.

This sequence joins TRBV5-4 and TRBJ1-4, with D perhaps TRBD1 (6 bases). Between the trimmed V and J ends, which lost 4 bases and 5 bases, there was a span of 18 bases. There are 16 residues in the CDR3. CDR1 and CDR2 (germline): SGHNT, YYREEE (reference sequence). This CDR3 is CASSSYMDSSNEKLFF. In DNA, the CDR3 is TGTGCCAGCAGCAGCTACATGGACAGCTCAAATGAAAAACTGTTTTTT.

The CDR3 DNA reads as TGTGCCAGCAGTCTTGGACTAGCGGAGTCCTACGAGCAGTACTTC. Its protein product is CASSLGLAESYEQYF. This rearrangement joins TRBV9 to TRBJ2-7; the match to TRBD2 covers 10 bases. This CDR3 is 15 amino acids long. Germline V gives CDR1 SGDLS, CDR2 YYNGEE. V dropped 5 bases and J dropped 1; count of bases not matched to a gene: 6.

The rearrangement links TRBV11-2 to TRBJ1-2; D not resolved. This CDR3 spans 12 amino acids. V lost 5 bases to trimming and J lost 10 bases, with 14 bases between them. Germline V gene sequence: CDR1 SGHAT, CDR2 FQNNGV. The CDR3 nucleotides read TGTGCCAGCAGCCCCGGTGCCACAGACTACACCTTC. The encoded protein is CASSPGATDYTF.

V gene TRBV10-3 combines with J gene TRBJ1-2; weak D call: TRBD1 (6 bases). The germline gives CDR1 ENHRY, CDR2 SYGVKD. Trimming stripped 4 bases from V and 2 bases from J, with 8 bases between. This CDR3 spans 13 amino acids. Written as DNA, the CDR3 is TGTGCCATCAGTGTACAGGGAAACTATGGCTACACCTTC. Its protein product is CAISVQGNYGYTF.

The chain employs TRBV5-4 and TRBJ2-7; 9 nucleotides match TRBD1. The CDR3 runs 15 residues. V gave up 0 bases and J gave up 7 bases; unmatched junction bases: 8. Per germline, CDR1 SGHNT and CDR2 YYREEE (reference sequence). The CDR3: CASSLDRQGVKEQYF. In nucleotides, the CDR3 is TGTGCCAGCAGCTTGGATCGACAGGGGGTAAAAGAGCAGTACTTC.

This clone was seen just once. V usage is TRBV5-6 and J usage is TRBJ2-2, with D perhaps TRBD1 (5 bases). Germline CDR1 reads SGHDT; CDR2 reads YYEEEE. V was cut by 10 bases and J by 5 bases, with 18 bases left in between. The CDR3 runs 14 residues. CDR3: CASKNQGRTGELFF. CDR3 sequence (DNA): TGTGCCTCAAAGAACCAGGGAAGGACCGGGGAGCTGTTTTTT.

The rearrangement links TRBV6-5 to TRBJ2-7; 11 positions agree with TRBD2. Germline assignment: CDR1 MNHEY and CDR2 SVGAGI. Unmatched junction bases numbered 6, after V lost 5 bases and J lost 6 bases. The CDR3 loop spans 14 amino acids. This chain's CDR3 is CASSRSGRASEQYF. The CDR3 DNA sequence: TGTGCCAGCAGTCGTAGCGGGAGGGCCTCCGAGCAGTACTTC.

This clone was seen more than once but under ten times. The V call is TRBV1, the J call TRBJ1-1; the D call in the table, TRBD1, was not verified against the DNA. TRBV1 constitutes a pseudogene. The CDR3 sequence is 14 residues long. The CDR3 sequence is CTSSQGPGDTEAFF. For the CDR3, the DNA is TGCACCAGCAGCCAAGGGCCAGGGGACACTGAAGCTTTCTTT.

This chain links TRBV5-1 with TRBJ2-5; the match to TRBD2 covers 12 bases. CDR3 length: 17 residues. Per the germline V gene, CDR1 is SGHRS and CDR2 is YFSETQ. J lost 5 bases, V lost 4 bases, and 12 bases had no gene match. CDR3 region: CASSTGLAGTLRETQYF. CDR3 in DNA: TGCGCCAGCAGCACCGGACTAGCGGGGACCCTCCGGGAGACCCAGTACTTC.

This clone was seen a few times. The V and J genes are TRBV11-2 and TRBJ1-5; 8 nucleotides agree with TRBD1. Germline assignment: CDR1 SGHAT and CDR2 FQNNGV. There are 14 residues in the CDR3. Trimming cost V 0 bases and J 5 bases; bases outside gene matches: 0. CDR3 loop: CASSLDRGHQPQHF. In DNA, the CDR3 is TGTGCCAGCAGCTTAGACAGGGGGCATCAGCCCCAGCATTTT.